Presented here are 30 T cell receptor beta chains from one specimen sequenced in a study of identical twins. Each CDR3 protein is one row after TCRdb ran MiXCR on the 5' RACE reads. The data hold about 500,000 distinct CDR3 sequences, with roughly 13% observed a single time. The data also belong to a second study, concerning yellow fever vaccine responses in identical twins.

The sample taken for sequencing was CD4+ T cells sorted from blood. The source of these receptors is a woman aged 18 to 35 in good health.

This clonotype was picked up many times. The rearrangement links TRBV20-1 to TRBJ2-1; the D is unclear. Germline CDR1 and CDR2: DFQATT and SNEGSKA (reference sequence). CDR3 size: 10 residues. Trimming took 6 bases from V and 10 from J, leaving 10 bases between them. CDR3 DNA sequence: TGCAGTGCCCCAGATGGGGAGCAGTTCTTC. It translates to CSAPDGEQFF.

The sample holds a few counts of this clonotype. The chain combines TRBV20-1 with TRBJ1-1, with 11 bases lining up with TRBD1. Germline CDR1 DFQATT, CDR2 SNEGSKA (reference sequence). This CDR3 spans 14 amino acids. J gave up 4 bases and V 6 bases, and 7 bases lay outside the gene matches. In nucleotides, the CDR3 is TGCAGTGCCACATCGGGACAGGGGGGCACTGAAGCTTTCTTT. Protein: CSATSGQGGTEAFF.

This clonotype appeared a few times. CDR3 residues: CSARAAFSNQPQHF. For the CDR3, the DNA is TGCAGTGCTAGGGCGGCATTTAGCAATCAGCCCCAGCATTTT. The chain combines TRBV20-1 with TRBJ1-5, with D unresolved. Germline values: CDR1 DFQATT, CDR2 SNEGSKA (reference sequence). The CDR3 length is 14 residues. V lost 3 bases and J 0 bases, leaving 9 bases between the germline ends.

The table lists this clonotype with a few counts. This CDR3 is CASSSAGGSGNTEAFF. The CDR3 DNA reads as TGTGCCAGCAGCTCCGCAGGGGGCTCCGGGAACACTGAAGCTTTCTTT. V gene TRBV7-9 combines with J gene TRBJ1-1, with 8 bases that match TRBD1. The length of the CDR3 is 16 residues. J gave up 1 base and V 4 bases, and 8 bases lay outside the gene matches. The germline V gene encodes CDR1 SEHNR and CDR2 FQNEAQ (reference sequence).

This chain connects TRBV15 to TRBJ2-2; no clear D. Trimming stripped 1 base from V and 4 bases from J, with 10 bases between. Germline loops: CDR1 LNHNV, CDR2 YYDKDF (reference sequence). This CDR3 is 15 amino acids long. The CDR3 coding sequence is TGTGCCACCAGCAGAGCGGTGGCGAGCACCGGGGAGCTGTTTTTT. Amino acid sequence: CATSRAVASTGELFF.

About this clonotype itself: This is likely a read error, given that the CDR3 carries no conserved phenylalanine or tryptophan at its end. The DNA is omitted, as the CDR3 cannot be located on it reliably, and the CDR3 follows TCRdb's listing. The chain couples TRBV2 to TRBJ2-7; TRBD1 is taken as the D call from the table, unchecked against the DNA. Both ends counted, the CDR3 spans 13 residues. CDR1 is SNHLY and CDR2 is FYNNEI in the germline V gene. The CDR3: CASSRERDTLYSL.

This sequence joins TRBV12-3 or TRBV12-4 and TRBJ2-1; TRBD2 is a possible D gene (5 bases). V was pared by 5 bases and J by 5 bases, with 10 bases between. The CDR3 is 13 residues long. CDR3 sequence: CASSRTPDNEQFF. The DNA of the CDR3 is TGTGCCAGCAGTCGGACTCCGGACAATGAGCAGTTCTTC.

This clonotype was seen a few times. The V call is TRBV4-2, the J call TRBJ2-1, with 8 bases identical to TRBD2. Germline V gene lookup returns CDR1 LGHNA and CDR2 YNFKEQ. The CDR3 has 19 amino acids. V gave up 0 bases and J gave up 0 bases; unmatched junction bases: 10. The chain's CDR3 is CASSQDLVGGGISYNEQFF. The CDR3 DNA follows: TGTGCCAGCAGCCAAGACCTAGTTGGCGGGGGGATCTCCTACAATGAGCAGTTCTTC.

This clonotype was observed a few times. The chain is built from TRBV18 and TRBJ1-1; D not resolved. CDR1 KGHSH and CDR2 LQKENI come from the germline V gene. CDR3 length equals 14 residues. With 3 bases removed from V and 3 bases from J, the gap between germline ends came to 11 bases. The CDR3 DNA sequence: TGTGCCAGCTCACCCCCTGAAAGACACACTGAAGCTTTCTTT. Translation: CASSPPERHTEAFF. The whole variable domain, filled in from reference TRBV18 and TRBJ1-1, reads NAGVMQNPRHLVRRRGQEARLRCSPMKGHSHVYWYRQLPEEGLKFMVYLQKENIIDESGMPKERFSAEFPKEGPSILRIQQVVRGDSAAYFCASSPPERHTEAFFGQGTRLTVV.

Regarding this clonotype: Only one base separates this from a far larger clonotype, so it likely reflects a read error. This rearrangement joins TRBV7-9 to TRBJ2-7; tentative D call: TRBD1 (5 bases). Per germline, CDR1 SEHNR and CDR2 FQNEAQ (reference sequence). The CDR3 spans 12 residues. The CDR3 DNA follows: TGTGCCAGCAGCTTCGACAGCTACGAGCAGTGCTTC. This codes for CASSFDSYEQCF.

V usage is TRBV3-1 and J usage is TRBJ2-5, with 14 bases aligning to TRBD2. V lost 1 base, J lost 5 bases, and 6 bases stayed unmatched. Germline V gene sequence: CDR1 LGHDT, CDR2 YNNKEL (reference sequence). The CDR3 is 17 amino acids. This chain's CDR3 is CASSQVGLAGGYETQYF. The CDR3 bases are TGTGCCAGCAGCCAAGTCGGACTAGCGGGAGGTTACGAGACCCAGTACTTC.

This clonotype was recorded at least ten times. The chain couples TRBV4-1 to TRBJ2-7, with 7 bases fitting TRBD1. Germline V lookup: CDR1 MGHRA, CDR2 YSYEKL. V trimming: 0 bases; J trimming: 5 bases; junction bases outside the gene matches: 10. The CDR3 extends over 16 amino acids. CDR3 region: CASSQDRTGAFNEQYF. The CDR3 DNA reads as TGCGCCAGCAGCCAAGATCGAACAGGGGCCTTCAACGAGCAGTACTTC.

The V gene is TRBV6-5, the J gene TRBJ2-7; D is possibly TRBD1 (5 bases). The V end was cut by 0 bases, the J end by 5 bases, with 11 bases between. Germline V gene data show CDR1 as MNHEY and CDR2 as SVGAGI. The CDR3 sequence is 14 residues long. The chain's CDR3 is CASSYSGVNDEQYF. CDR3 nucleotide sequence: TGTGCCAGCAGTTACTCAGGGGTCAATGACGAGCAGTACTTC.

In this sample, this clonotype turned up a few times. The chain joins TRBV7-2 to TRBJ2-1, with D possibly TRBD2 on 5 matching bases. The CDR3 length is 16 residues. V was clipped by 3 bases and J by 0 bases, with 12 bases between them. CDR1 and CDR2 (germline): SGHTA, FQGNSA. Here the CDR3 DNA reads TGTGCCAGCAGCTTCAGAGCGGAATCCTCCTACAATGAGCAGTTCTTC. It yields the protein CASSFRAESSYNEQFF.

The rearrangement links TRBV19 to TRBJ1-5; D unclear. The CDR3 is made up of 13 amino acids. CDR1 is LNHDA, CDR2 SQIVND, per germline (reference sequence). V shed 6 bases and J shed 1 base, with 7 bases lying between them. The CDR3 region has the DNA TGTGCCAGTAGGAGAGAGAGCAATCAGCCCCAGCATTTT. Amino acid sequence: CASRRESNQPQHF.

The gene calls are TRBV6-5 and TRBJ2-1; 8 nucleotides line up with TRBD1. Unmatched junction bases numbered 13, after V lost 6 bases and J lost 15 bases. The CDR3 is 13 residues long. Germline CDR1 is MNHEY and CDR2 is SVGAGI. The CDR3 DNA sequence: TGTGCCAGCAGAATATCCCCCGGACAGGGTCCGTTCTTC. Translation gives CASRISPGQGPFF.

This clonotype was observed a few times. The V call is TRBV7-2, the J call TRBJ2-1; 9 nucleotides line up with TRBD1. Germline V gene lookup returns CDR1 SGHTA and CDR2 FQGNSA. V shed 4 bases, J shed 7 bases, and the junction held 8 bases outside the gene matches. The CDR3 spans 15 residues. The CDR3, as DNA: TGTGCCAGCAGCTCGGACAGGGGAGGGAGGAATGAGCAGTTCTTC. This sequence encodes CASSSDRGGRNEQFF.

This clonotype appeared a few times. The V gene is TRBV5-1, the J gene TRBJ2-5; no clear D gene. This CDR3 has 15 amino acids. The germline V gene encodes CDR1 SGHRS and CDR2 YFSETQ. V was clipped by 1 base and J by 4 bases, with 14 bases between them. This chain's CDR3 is CASSLSTSIGETQYF. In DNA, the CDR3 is TGCGCCAGCAGCTTGTCAACCAGTATCGGAGAGACCCAGTACTTC. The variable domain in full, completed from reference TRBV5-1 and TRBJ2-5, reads KAGVTQTPRYLIKTRGQQVTLSCSPISGHRSVSWYQQTPGQGLQFLFEYFSETQRNKGNFPGRFSGRQFSNSRSEMNVSTLELGDSALYLCASSLSTSIGETQYFGPGTRLLVL.

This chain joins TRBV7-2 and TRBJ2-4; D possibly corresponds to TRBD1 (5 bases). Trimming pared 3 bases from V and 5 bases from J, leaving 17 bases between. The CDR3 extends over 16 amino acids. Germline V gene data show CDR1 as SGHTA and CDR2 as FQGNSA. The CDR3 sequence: CASSFRLGDMQNIQYF. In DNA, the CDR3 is TGTGCCAGCAGCTTTAGGTTAGGGGATATGCAAAACATTCAGTACTTC.

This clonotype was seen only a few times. This chain's CDR3 is CAWSVRGTEQFF. In nucleotides, the CDR3 is TGTGCCTGGAGTGTCAGGGGCACTGAGCAGTTCTTC. This sequence joins TRBV30 and TRBJ2-1; D is possibly TRBD1 (6 bases). Deletions cut 0 bases from V and 9 bases from J, with 9 bases between. Germline assignment: CDR1 GTSNPN and CDR2 SVGIG (reference sequence). There are 12 residues in the CDR3.

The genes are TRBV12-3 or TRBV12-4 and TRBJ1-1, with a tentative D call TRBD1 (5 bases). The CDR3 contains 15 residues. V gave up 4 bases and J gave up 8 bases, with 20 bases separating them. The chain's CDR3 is CASSSYYRTDGEAFF. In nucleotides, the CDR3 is TGTGCCAGCAGTTCTTACTACAGGACGGACGGAGAAGCTTTCTTT.

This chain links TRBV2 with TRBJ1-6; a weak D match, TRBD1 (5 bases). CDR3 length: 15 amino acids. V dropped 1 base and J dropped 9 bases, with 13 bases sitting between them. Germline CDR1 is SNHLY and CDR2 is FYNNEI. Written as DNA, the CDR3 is TGTGCCAGCAGTGAAGGAGTGACAGACGTTTCACCCCTCCACTTT. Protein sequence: CASSEGVTDVSPLHF.

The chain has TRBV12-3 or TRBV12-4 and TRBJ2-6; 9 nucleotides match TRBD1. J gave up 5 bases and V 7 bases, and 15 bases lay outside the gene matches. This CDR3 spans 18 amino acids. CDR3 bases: TGTGCCAGCACCGTCGCGACAGGGGGTATACCAAGGGCCAACGTCCTGACTTTC. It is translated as CASTVATGGIPRANVLTF.

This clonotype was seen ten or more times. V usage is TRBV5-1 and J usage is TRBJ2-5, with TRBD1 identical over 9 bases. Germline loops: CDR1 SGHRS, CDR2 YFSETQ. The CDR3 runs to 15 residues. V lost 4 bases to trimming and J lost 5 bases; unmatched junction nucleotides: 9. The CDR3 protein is CASSPGTGPVETQYF. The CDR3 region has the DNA TGCGCCAGCAGCCCCGGGACAGGGCCCGTTGAGACCCAGTACTTC. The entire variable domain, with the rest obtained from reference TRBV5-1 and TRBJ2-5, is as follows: KAGVTQTPRYLIKTRGQQVTLSCSPISGHRSVSWYQQTPGQGLQFLFEYFSETQRNKGNFPGRFSGRQFSNSRSEMNVSTLELGDSALYLCASSPGTGPVETQYFGPGTRLLVL.

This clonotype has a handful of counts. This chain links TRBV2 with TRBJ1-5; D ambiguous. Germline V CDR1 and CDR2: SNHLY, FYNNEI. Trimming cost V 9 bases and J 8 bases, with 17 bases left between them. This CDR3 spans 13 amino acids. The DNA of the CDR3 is TGTGCCAGTAATGTTGGGGTCGACAAGCCCCAGCATTTT. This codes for CASNVGVDKPQHF.

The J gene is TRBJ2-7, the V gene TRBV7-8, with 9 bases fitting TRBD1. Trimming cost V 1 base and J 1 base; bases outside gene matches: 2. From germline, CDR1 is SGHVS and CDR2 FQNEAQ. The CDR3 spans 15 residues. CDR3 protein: CASSLGDRASYEQYF. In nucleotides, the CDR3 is TGTGCCAGCAGCTTAGGGGACAGGGCATCCTACGAGCAGTACTTC. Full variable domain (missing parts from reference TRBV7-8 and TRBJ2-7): GAGVSQSPRYKVAKRGQDVALRCDPISGHVSLFWYQQALGQGPEFLTYFQNEAQLDKSGLPSDRFFAERPEGSVSTLKIQRTQQEDSAVYLCASSLGDRASYEQYFGPGTRLTVT.

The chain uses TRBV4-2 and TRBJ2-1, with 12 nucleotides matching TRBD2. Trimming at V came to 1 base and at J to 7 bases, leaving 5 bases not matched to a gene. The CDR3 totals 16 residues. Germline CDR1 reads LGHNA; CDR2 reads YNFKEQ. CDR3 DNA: TGTGCCAGCAGCCAAGGGGCTAGCGGGAGGGCGAATGAGCAGTTCTTC. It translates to CASSQGASGRANEQFF.

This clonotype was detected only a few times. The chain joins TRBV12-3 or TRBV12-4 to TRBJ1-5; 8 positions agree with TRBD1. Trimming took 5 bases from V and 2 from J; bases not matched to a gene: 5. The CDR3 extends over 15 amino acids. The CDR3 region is CASSPTGARNQPQHF. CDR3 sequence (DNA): TGTGCCAGCAGTCCGACAGGGGCCCGCAATCAGCCCCAGCATTTT.

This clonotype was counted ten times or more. The CDR3 DNA sequence: TGTGCCAGCAGCCCGGGGACACTCTTCAATCAGCCCCAGCATTTT. It yields the protein CASSPGTLFNQPQHF. The chain links TRBV6-1 to TRBJ1-5; a weak D match, TRBD1 (6 bases). The ends were cut back, 6 bases at V and 3 bases at J, with 15 bases in the middle. Germline CDR1 and CDR2: MNHNS and SASEGT. The CDR3 sequence is 15 residues long.

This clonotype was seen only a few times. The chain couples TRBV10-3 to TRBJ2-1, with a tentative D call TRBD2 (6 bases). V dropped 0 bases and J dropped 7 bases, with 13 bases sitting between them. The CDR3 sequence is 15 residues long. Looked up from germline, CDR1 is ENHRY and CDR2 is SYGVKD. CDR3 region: CAISESRLVTNEQFF. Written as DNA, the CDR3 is TGTGCCATCAGTGAGTCGAGACTAGTGACGAATGAGCAGTTCTTC.